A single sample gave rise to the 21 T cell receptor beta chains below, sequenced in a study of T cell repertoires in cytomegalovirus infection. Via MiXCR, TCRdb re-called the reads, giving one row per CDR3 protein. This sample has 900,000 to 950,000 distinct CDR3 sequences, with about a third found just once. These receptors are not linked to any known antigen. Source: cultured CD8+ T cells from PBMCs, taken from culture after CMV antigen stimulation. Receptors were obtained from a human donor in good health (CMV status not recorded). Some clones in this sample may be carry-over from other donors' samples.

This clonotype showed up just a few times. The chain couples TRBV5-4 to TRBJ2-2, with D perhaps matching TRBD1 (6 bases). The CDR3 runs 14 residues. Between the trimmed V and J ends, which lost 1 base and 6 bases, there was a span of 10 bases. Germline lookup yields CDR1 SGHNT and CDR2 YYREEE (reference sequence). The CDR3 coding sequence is TGTGCCAGCAGCTTGAAGGGGGAACCCGGGGAGCTGTTTTTT. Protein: CASSLKGEPGELFF.

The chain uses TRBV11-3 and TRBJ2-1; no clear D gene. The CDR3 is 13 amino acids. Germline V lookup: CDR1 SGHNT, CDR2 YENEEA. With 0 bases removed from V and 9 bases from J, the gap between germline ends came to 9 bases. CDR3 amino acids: CASSLDQQPEQFF. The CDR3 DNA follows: TGTGCCAGCAGCTTAGACCAGCAGCCTGAGCAGTTCTTC. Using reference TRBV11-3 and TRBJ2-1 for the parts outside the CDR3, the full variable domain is EAGVVQSPRYKIIEKKQPVAFWCNPISGHNTLYWYLQNLGQGPELLIRYENEEAVDDSQLPKDRFSAERLKGVDSTLKIQPAELGDSAVYLCASSLDQQPEQFFGPGTRLTVL.

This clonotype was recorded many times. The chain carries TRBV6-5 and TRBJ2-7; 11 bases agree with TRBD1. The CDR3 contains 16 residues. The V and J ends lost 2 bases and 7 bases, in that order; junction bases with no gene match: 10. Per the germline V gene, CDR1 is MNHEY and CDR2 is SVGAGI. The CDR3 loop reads CASSYAPGQGAVEQYF. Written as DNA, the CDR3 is TGTGCCAGCAGTTACGCACCCGGACAGGGGGCTGTAGAGCAGTACTTC.

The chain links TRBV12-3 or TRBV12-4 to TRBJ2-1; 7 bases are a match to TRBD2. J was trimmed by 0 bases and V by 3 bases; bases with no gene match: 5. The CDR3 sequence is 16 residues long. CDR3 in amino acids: CASSFPGLSSYNEQFF. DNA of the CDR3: TGTGCCAGCAGTTTCCCGGGACTAAGCTCCTACAATGAGCAGTTCTTC.

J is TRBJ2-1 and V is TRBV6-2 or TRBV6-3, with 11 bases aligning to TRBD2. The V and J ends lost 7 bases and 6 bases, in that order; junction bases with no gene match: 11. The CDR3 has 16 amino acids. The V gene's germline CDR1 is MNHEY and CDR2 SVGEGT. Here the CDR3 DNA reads TGTGCCAGCACCTACGGATCTAGCGGGGGGCCCAATGAGCAGTTCTTC. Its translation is CASTYGSSGGPNEQFF.

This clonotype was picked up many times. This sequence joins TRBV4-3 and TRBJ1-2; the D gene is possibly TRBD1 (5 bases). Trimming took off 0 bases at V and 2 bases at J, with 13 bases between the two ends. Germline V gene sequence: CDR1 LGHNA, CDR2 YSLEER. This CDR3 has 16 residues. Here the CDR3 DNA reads TGCGCCAGCAGCCAAGATAGTTGGACACCAAACTATGGCTACACCTTC. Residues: CASSQDSWTPNYGYTF.

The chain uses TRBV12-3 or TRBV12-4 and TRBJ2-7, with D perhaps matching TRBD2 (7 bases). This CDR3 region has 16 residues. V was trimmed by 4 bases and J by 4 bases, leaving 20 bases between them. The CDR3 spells CASSSRGGTGRYEQYF. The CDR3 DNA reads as TGTGCCAGCAGTTCAAGGGGGGGTACAGGGAGGTACGAGCAGTACTTC.

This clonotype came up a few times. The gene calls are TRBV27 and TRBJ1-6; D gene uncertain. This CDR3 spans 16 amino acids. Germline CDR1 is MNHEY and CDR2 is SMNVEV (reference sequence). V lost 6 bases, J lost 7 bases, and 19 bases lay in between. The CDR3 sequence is CASSNLQFLNNSPLHF. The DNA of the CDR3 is TGTGCCAGCAGCAATCTTCAGTTCCTCAACAATTCACCCCTCCACTTT.

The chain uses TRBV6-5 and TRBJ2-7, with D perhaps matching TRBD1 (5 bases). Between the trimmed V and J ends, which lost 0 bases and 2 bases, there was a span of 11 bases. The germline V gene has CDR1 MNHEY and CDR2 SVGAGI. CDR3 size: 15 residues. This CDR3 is CASSYSPGHPYEQYF. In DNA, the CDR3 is TGTGCCAGCAGTTACTCGCCAGGGCACCCCTACGAGCAGTACTTC.

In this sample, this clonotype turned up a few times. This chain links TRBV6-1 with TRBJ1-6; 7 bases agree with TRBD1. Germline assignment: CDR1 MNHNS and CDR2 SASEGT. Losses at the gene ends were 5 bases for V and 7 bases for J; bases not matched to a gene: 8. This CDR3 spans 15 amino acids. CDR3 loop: CASSMEGQENSPLHF. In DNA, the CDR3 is TGTGCCAGCAGTATGGAAGGACAGGAAAATTCACCCCTCCACTTT.

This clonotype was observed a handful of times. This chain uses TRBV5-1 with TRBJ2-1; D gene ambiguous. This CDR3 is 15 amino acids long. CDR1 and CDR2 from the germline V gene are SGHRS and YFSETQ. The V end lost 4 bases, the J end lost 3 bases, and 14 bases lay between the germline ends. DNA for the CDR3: TGCGCCAGCAGCGTCTACACGCCGGGCTACAATGAGCAGTTCTTC. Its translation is CASSVYTPGYNEQFF. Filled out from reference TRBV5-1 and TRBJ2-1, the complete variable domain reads KAGVTQTPRYLIKTRGQQVTLSCSPISGHRSVSWYQQTPGQGLQFLFEYFSETQRNKGNFPGRFSGRQFSNSRSEMNVSTLELGDSALYLCASSVYTPGYNEQFFGPGTRLTVL.

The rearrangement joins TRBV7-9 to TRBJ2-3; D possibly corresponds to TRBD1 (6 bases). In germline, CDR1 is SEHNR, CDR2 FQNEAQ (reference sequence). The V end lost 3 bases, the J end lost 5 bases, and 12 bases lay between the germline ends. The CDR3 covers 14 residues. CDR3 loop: CASSLYRERDTQYF. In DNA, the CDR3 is TGTGCCAGCAGCTTGTACAGGGAAAGAGATACGCAGTATTTT.

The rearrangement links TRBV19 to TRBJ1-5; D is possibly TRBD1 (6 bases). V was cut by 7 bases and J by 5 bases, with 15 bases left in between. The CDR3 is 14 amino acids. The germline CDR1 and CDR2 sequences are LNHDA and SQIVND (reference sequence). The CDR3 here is CASMGAGGHQPQHF. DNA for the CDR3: TGTGCCAGTATGGGGGCGGGGGGCCATCAGCCCCAGCATTTT.

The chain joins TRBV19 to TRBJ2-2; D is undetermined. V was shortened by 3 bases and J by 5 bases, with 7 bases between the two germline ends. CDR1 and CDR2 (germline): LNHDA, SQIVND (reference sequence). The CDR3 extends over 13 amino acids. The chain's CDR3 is CASSMAVTGELFF. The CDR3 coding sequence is TGTGCCAGTAGTATGGCGGTTACCGGGGAGCTGTTTTTT.

The CDR3 spells CASSKRQGWSPLHF. The CDR3 nucleotides are TGTGCCAGCAGCAAGAGACAGGGGTGGTCACCCCTCCACTTT. The chain has TRBV13 and TRBJ1-6; 8 nucleotides line up with TRBD1. The CDR3 is 14 amino acids. Trimming cost V 5 bases and J 10 bases; bases outside gene matches: 7. Per the germline V gene, CDR1 is PRHDT and CDR2 is FYEKMQ (reference sequence).

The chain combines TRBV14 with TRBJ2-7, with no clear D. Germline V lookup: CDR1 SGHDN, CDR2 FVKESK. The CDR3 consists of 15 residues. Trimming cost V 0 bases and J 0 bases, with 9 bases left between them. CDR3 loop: CASSQDRFFSYEQYF. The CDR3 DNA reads TGTGCCAGCAGCCAAGATCGGTTTTTCTCCTACGAGCAGTACTTC.

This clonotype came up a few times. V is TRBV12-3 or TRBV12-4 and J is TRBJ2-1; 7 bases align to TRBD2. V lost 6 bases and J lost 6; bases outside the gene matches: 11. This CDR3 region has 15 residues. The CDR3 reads CASSPVLAVLNEQFF. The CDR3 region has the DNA TGTGCCAGCAGCCCCGTCCTAGCGGTTCTCAATGAGCAGTTCTTC.

This chain's CDR3 is CASSSRAGDGTGELFF. The CDR3 DNA reads as TGTGCCAGCAGCTCCCGGGCAGGGGATGGTACCGGGGAGCTGTTTTTT. The rearrangement uses TRBV11-2 and TRBJ2-2; perhaps TRBD1 as D (6 bases). CDR1 and CDR2 (germline): SGHAT, FQNNGV. Between the trimmed V and J ends, which lost 4 bases and 5 bases, there was a span of 17 bases. The CDR3 extends over 16 amino acids.

Written as DNA, the CDR3 is TGCAGCGTTGAAATTCGGCGTGGCTACACCTTC. Translated: CSVEIRRGYTF. The V call is TRBV29-1, the J call TRBJ1-2; no firm D call. With 2 bases removed from V and 7 bases from J, the gap between germline ends came to 8 bases. The CDR3 contains 11 residues. Germline-derived CDR1 and CDR2 are SQVTM and ANQGSEA.

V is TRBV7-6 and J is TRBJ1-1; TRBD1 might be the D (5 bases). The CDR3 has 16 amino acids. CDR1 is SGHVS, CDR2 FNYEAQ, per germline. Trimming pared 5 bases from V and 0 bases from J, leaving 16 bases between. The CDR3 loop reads CASSPNLDRMNTEAFF. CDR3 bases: TGTGCCAGCAGCCCCAACCTAGACAGAATGAACACTGAAGCTTTCTTT.

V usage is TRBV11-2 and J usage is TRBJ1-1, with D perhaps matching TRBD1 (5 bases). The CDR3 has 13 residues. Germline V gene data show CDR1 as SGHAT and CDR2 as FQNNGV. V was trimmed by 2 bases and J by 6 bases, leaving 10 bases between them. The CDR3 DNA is TGTGCCAGCAGCTTATGGCGGGGCCCTGAAGCTTTCTTT. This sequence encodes CASSLWRGPEAFF.